Here is one T cell receptor (beta chain) with its context. Its specific antigen is unknown. Base quality data are lacking; no much larger clone is found one base away. These data originate in a study of blood T cells in healthy people across ages (dated by TCRdb to between 2015 and 2016). Regarding the study in general: Template switching captured roughly one uniquely barcoded TCR beta cDNA molecule per two T cells in model experiments. To track age-related changes in TCR beta repertoire diversity, the study relied on deep sequencing normalized with unique cDNA molecular identifiers. The donors were split into four age groups: young (average around 15 years), middle-aged (about 40), aged (over 55) and long-lived (under 85). To avoid experimental bias, donors of different ages were spread randomly across the sequencing lanes. For two donors (one aged 18 to 29 and one aged 80 or older), the study analyzed two additional independent replicas of 1 million unique cDNA reads from the same blood draw. The research as a whole found: Estimates of total diversity from one million sequenced T cells were regarded as lower bounds and underestimates. Observed TCR beta diversity correlated strongly with the percentage of naive T cells measured by flow cytometry. Donor CMV infection status was unknown, potentially confounding age-related changes in expanded clonotypes. Compared with the aged group, more naive CD4+ T cells, fewer expanded clones and increased TCR diversity were shown by the long-lived group, suggesting age selection. Bulk unsorted PBMC profiling prevented conclusive comparison of naive and antigen-experienced compartments. As age increased, observed TCR beta diversity per million T cells dropped in a roughly linear way, and a significant reduction was already evident by age 40.

Donors were 40 or so systemically healthy Caucasian individuals from Russia aged 6 to 90 years. Ten milliliters of peripheral blood were drawn from each donor into EDTA-treated Vacutainer tubes. PBMCs were isolated by Ficoll-Paque density-gradient centrifugation, with at least 6 million obtained per sample. Total RNA was extracted from PBMCs with Trizol reagent, with at least 5 micrograms obtained per sample. For every donor, flow cytometry on a PBMC aliquot measured the percentage of naive CD45RAhigh/CD27high T cells. V is pruned by 5 bases and J by 8 bases, leaving 9 bases of the junction without a gene match. From its cysteine to its phenylalanine, the CDR3 spans 15 amino acids. Here the CDR3 DNA is all that survives: 45 bases in frame from base 1. In the germline V gene (reference sequence), CDR1 corresponds to MNHNY and CDR2 to SVGAGI. The library relied on 5' RACE. The instrument given in TCRdb is Illumina HiSeq 2500. A second PCR of roughly 6 to 11 cycles was run with a J-beta primer mix and a sample-barcoded 5' primer. A template-switch 5' adaptor carrying 12 random nucleotides introduced a unique molecular identifier onto each TCR beta cDNA molecule. At least 2.5 million CDR3-containing paired-end reads were obtained from each sample. First-strand cDNA was synthesized from all RNA with the Mint cDNA synthesis kit, primed by a TRBC-specific oligonucleotide. Following uracil-DNA glycosylase treatment, all cDNA underwent a first 18-cycle PCR with the universal primers M1SS and BC2_uni_R. Turning to the authors' computational methods: Normalization of each sample was performed by random selection of 1 million high-quality reads, each carrying a distinct molecular identifier. Instead of being binned into consensus sequences, reads with shared molecular identifiers were discarded. MiTCR, set to a Q25 quality threshold and the strictest error-elimination algorithm, was used for CDR3 identification, clonotype clustering and error correction. A nonparametric unseen species model with Euler transformation was used to estimate lower-bound total TCR beta diversity. TCRdb reanalyzed the raw reads on its own, using fastp at Q25 for trimming and MiXCR for clone calling, and kept in-frame beta chains. Identical CDR3 protein sequences are pooled into one entry, listed with their most common genes and DNA. These V and J calls are TCRdb output, not the study's own analysis. The sample table shows some 1 million distinct CDR3 sequences, and under 55% are seen once. Around 18% of the sample comes from the top ten.

The source material was blood. Recombination joined TRBV6-6 with TRBJ2-1; 10 of the junction bases match TRBD2. This receptor was identified in a woman aged 55-69 years in good health. The CDR3 protein is CASSQGLAVFDEQFF. The DNA is as follows: TGTGCCAGCAGTCAAGGACTAGCGGTTTTTGATGAGCAGTTCTTC.